The T cell receptor (beta chain) described here comes from a study of response to subunit inactivated influenza vaccine. Germline assignment: CDR1 SGDLS and CDR2 YYNGEE. The CDR3 is 15 amino acids. Trimming removed 1 base at V and 5 bases at J, with 13 bases between. This clonotype was seen a few times. No antigen is known for it. Study-level results: Each seasonal flu vaccination may recruit only limited new T cells, authors suggested.

TCRdb analysed the RT-PCR reads with MiXCR anew, one entry per CDR3 protein. Here the sample spans 290,000 or so distinct CDR3 sequences, around 20% being singletons. Here the sequenced sample was PBMCs from blood, taken approximately 20 months after vaccination. The chain employs TRBV9 and TRBJ1-5; D is undetermined. This TCR was recovered from a man aged 50-75 years who received an inactivated influenza vaccine. The DNA for the CDR3 is TGTGCCAGCAGCGTAAGACACGTGCTGGATCAGCCCCAGCATTTT. Its protein product is CASSVRHVLDQPQHF.